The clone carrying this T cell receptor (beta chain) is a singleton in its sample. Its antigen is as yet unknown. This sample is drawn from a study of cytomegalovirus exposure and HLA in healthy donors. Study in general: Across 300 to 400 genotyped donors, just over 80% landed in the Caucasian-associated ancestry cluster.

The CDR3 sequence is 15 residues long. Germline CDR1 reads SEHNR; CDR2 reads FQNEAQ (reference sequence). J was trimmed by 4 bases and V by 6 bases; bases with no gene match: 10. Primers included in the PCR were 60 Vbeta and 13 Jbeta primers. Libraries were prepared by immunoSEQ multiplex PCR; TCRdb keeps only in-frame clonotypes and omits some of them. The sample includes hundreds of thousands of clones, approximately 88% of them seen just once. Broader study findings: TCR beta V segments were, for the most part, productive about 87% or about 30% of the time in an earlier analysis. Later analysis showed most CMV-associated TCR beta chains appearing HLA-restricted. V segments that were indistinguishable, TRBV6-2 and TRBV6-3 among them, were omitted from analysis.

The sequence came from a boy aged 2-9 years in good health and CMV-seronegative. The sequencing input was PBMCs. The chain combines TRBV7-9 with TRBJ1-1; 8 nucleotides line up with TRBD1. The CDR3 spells CASSMTDRGGTEAFF. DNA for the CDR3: TGTGCCAGCAGTATGACCGACAGGGGTGGCACTGAAGCTTTCTTT.